The present T cell receptor (beta chain) was sequenced within a study of cytomegalovirus exposure and HLA in healthy donors. The PCR was carried out with 60 Vbeta primers and 13 Jbeta primers. Sequenced by immunoSEQ multiplex PCR; TCRdb stores in-frame clones only, minus some. This sample has hundreds of thousands of clones; roughly 68% occur once, and the top ten carry roughly 2.5%. In this sample, this clone turned up a few times. This TCR came from a man aged 40-55 years in good health and CMV-seropositive. Sequencing was carried out using PBMCs.

This CDR3 reads CATGNPQETQYF. The CDR3 DNA reads TGTGCCACCGGTAATCCACAGGAGACCCAGTACTTC. V usage is TRBV15 and J usage is TRBJ2-5; D not resolved. The CDR3 is 12 residues long. V shed 8 bases and J shed 5 bases, with 12 bases lying between them. Looked up from germline, CDR1 is LNHNV and CDR2 is YYDKDF (reference sequence). The full variable domain, completed using reference TRBV15 and TRBJ2-5, is DAMVIQNPRYQVTQFGKPVTLSCSQTLNHNVMYWYQQKSSQAPKLLFHYYDKDFNNEADTPDNFQSRRPNTSFCFLDIRSPGLGDTAMYLCATGNPQETQYFGPGTRLLVL.